Presented here are 21 T cell receptor beta chains from one specimen sequenced in a study of cytomegalovirus exposure and HLA in healthy donors. The PCR contained 60 Vbeta and 13 Jbeta primers. Assay: immunoSEQ multiplex PCR; the TCRdb copy retains only in-frame clones and omits some. The sample lists about 150,000 clones; about 80% were seen once. Source material: PBMCs. These receptors came from a woman aged 45-65 years in good health and CMV-seropositive.

The chain's CDR3 is CASWGDTGELFF. The CDR3, as DNA: TGCGCCAGCTGGGGGGACACCGGGGAGCTGTTTTTT. The chain is built from TRBV5-1 and TRBJ2-2, with D possibly matching TRBD2 (6 bases). The V end lost 7 bases, the J end lost 3 bases, and 7 bases lay between the germline ends. In germline, CDR1 is SGHRS, CDR2 YFSETQ. This CDR3 spans 12 amino acids.

The chain links TRBV2 to TRBJ1-2; 8 positions agree with TRBD1. Trimming removed 10 bases from V and 8 bases from J; junction bases left unmatched: 18. Per the germline V gene, CDR1 is SNHLY and CDR2 is FYNNEI. This CDR3 is built from 15 residues. The CDR3 region has the DNA TGTGCCACCTTTAAAGTCTCAGGGGGCGCGGAAGGCTACACCTTC. Translation: CATFKVSGGAEGYTF.

This chain's CDR3 is CASSQKQMTGAAHGYTF. The CDR3 DNA follows: TGTGCCAGCAGCCAAAAGCAGATGACAGGGGCCGCCCATGGCTACACCTTC. The chain links TRBV4-2 to TRBJ1-2, with 8 positions matching TRBD1. Germline assignment: CDR1 LGHNA and CDR2 YNFKEQ. Trimming cost V 2 bases and J 6 bases; bases outside gene matches: 14. The CDR3 runs to 17 residues.

The chain combines TRBV4-3 with TRBJ2-3; 8 nucleotides align to TRBD2. With V trimmed by 2 bases and J by 6 bases, 7 bases remained unmatched. The CDR3 is made up of 15 amino acids. CDR1 is LGHNA, CDR2 YSLEER, per germline. CDR3 coding DNA: TGCGCCAGCAGCCAACTCGTGCGGGGGGCCGATACGCAGTATTTT. The encoded protein is CASSQLVRGADTQYF.

This chain uses TRBV5-1 with TRBJ2-1; 7 bases match TRBD1. Germline V gene data show CDR1 as SGHRS and CDR2 as YFSETQ. Trimming removed 4 bases from V and 2 bases from J; junction bases left unmatched: 6. The CDR3 is made up of 15 amino acids. The CDR3 DNA is TGCGCCAGCAGCCGTCAGGGGGACACCTACAATGAGCAGTTCTTC. Residues: CASSRQGDTYNEQFF.

The J gene is TRBJ1-1, the V gene TRBV15; D is undetermined. Trimming removed 9 bases from V and 9 bases from J, with 14 bases in between. The CDR3 is made up of 11 amino acids. Germline V gene lookup returns CDR1 LNHNV and CDR2 YYDKDF (reference sequence). CDR3 protein: CATGIGLQAFF. DNA for the CDR3: TGTGCCACGGGCATCGGTCTTCAAGCTTTCTTT. The variable domain in full, completed from reference TRBV15 and TRBJ1-1, reads DAMVIQNPRYQVTQFGKPVTLSCSQTLNHNVMYWYQQKSSQAPKLLFHYYDKDFNNEADTPDNFQSRRPNTSFCFLDIRSPGLGDTAMYLCATGIGLQAFFGQGTRLTVV.

The chain uses TRBV7-2 and TRBJ2-3; 7 bases match TRBD1. The germline V gene encodes CDR1 SGHTA and CDR2 FQGNSA. Germline trimming cut 4 bases from V and 6 bases from J; bases unmatched to any gene: 7. The CDR3 totals 14 residues. The CDR3 DNA follows: TGTGCCAGCAGCTGGGGACAGCGCTGGGATACGCAGTATTTT. Translation gives CASSWGQRWDTQYF.

The chain carries TRBV5-4 and TRBJ2-1; D is perhaps TRBD1 (5 bases). Germline V gene sequence: CDR1 SGHNT, CDR2 YYREEE (reference sequence). This CDR3 has 12 residues. The ends were cut back, 4 bases at V and 6 bases at J, with 8 bases in the middle. The CDR3 DNA reads as TGTGCCAGCAGCCCGACAGCCAATGAGCAGTTCTTC. Residues: CASSPTANEQFF.

This clone was counted once. The chain links TRBV7-8 to TRBJ2-7; D remains unclear. The CDR3 sequence is 13 residues long. Germline V gene sequence: CDR1 SGHVS, CDR2 FQNEAQ. Trimming took 4 bases from V and 7 from J, leaving 14 bases between them. In nucleotides, the CDR3 is TGTGCCAGCAGCTATGAATTGGTCGGGGAGCAGTACTTC. Amino acid sequence: CASSYELVGEQYF.

This CDR3 reads CATSRPGTSGGYEQFF. The CDR3, as DNA: TGTGCCACCAGCAGGCCCGGGACTAGCGGGGGTTATGAGCAGTTCTTC. The V call is TRBV15, the J call TRBJ2-1, with 14 bases lining up with TRBD2. V was clipped by 3 bases and J by 8 bases; unmatched bases: 6. Germline assignment: CDR1 LNHNV and CDR2 YYDKDF (reference sequence). The CDR3 sequence is 16 residues long.

The chain joins TRBV15 to TRBJ1-6; 9 bases align to TRBD1. The CDR3 loop spans 16 amino acids. V dropped 8 bases and J dropped 0; count of bases not matched to a gene: 5. From germline, CDR1 is LNHNV and CDR2 YYDKDF (reference sequence). The CDR3 nucleotides are TGTGCCACCGGGACAGGGATAAGCTCCTATAATTCACCCCTCCACTTT. Encoded protein: CATGTGISSYNSPLHF.

The V gene is TRBV7-8, the J gene TRBJ2-4; D perhaps matches TRBD2 (5 bases). The CDR3 runs 16 residues. Germline V CDR1 and CDR2: SGHVS, FQNEAQ. Trimming took 5 bases from V and 3 from J, leaving 17 bases between them. The DNA of the CDR3 is TGTGCCAGCAGCCCACTTCTTAGGGCGGGCAAAAACATTCAGTACTTC. Encoded protein: CASSPLLRAGKNIQYF.

The chain joins TRBV2 to TRBJ2-7; no clear D. The CDR3 loop spans 13 amino acids. V lost 11 bases, J lost 2 bases, and 16 bases lay in between. The V gene's germline CDR1 is SNHLY and CDR2 FYNNEI. This CDR3 reads CAARRGPPYEQYF. CDR3 DNA sequence: TGTGCCGCAAGAAGAGGCCCCCCCTACGAGCAGTACTTC. Based on the CDR3 plus reference TRBV2 and TRBJ2-7, the full variable domain is EPEVTQTPSHQVTQMGQEVILRCVPISNHLYFYWYRQILGQKVEFLVSFYNNEISEKSEIFDDQFSVERPDGSNFTLKIRSTKLEDSAMYFCAARRGPPYEQYFGPGTRLTVT.

The chain is built from TRBV7-3 and TRBJ1-1; D remains ambiguous. The CDR3 is made up of 15 amino acids. Germline CDR1 and CDR2: SGHTA and FQGTGA. Deletions cut 1 base from V and 3 bases from J, with 12 bases between. CDR3: CASSLKHGRDTEAFF. CDR3 in DNA: TGTGCCAGCAGCTTAAAACATGGGAGGGACACTGAAGCTTTCTTT.

This chain joins TRBV6-5 and TRBJ1-5; 9 positions agree with TRBD1. V was pared by 3 bases and J by 7 bases, with 7 bases of the junction left unmatched. Per the germline V gene, CDR1 is MNHEY and CDR2 is SVGAGI. The CDR3 is 15 residues long. CDR3 coding DNA: TGTGCCAGCAGTTATCGGACAGGGGTTAGGCAGCCCCAGCATTTT. Amino acid sequence: CASSYRTGVRQPQHF.

CDR3 DNA sequence: TGTGCCAGCTCACCGACCCAATCGCGGGTAGGAACACCCCTCCACTTT. It codes for CASSPTQSRVGTPLHF. This chain connects TRBV18 to TRBJ1-6, with unresolved D. This CDR3 contains 16 residues. Germline CDR1 reads KGHSH; CDR2 reads LQKENI. Trimming pared 3 bases from V and 11 bases from J, leaving 20 bases between. Using reference TRBV18 and TRBJ1-6 for the parts outside the CDR3, the full variable domain is NAGVMQNPRHLVRRRGQEARLRCSPMKGHSHVYWYRQLPEEGLKFMVYLQKENIIDESGMPKERFSAEFPKEGPSILRIQQVVRGDSAAYFCASSPTQSRVGTPLHFGNGTRLTVT.

The chain links TRBV7-2 to TRBJ2-1, with 7 positions matching TRBD2. Germline CDR1 reads SGHTA; CDR2 reads FQGNSA. The CDR3 runs 15 residues. The junction had 5 bases not matched to a gene; V was cut back by 6 bases and J by 0 bases. CDR3 sequence reads: CASRPGGSSYNEQFF. The CDR3 DNA follows: TGTGCCAGCAGACCCGGGGGGAGCTCCTACAATGAGCAGTTCTTC.

V gene TRBV5-1 combines with J gene TRBJ1-4; 8 bases are shared with TRBD1. The length of the CDR3 is 15 residues. Germline V lookup: CDR1 SGHRS, CDR2 YFSETQ. Trimming took 4 bases from V and 3 from J; bases not matched to a gene: 5. The CDR3, as DNA: TGCGCCAGCAGCCGAACAGGGGGGTCTAATGAAAAACTGTTTTTT. Translated, it gives CASSRTGGSNEKLFF.

The genes are TRBV19 and TRBJ1-2; TRBD1 is a possible D gene (6 bases). Germline loops: CDR1 LNHDA, CDR2 SQIVND (reference sequence). Trimming removed 0 bases at V and 7 bases at J, with 6 bases between. This CDR3 comprises 12 residues. The CDR3 spells CASSIEGGGYTF. The CDR3 DNA reads as TGTGCCAGTAGTATAGAAGGGGGTGGCTACACCTTC.

This clone was counted a few times. The chain is built from TRBV12-5 and TRBJ1-1; 8 bases line up with TRBD1. The CDR3 runs 13 residues. From germline, CDR1 is LGHNT and CDR2 FRNRAP. Trimming cost V 5 bases and J 4 bases; bases outside gene matches: 3. Written as DNA, the CDR3 is TGTGCTAGTGGTAGACAGGGGATCACTGAAGCTTTCTTT. Its protein is CASGRQGITEAFF.

CDR3 DNA sequence: TGTGCCAGCAGGTCTGGGACAGGGGCTGGAAACACCATATATTTT. Protein: CASRSGTGAGNTIYF. The gene calls are TRBV13 and TRBJ1-3, with 10 nucleotides matching TRBD1. Trimming took 6 bases from V and 2 from J; bases not matched to a gene: 4. Germline V gene lookup returns CDR1 PRHDT and CDR2 FYEKMQ (reference sequence). The CDR3 spans 15 residues.